These 27 T cell receptor beta chains share one sample of origin, sequenced in a study of blood T cell repertoires in COVID-19. The repertoire was sequenced with immunoSEQ multiplex PCR; TCRdb's copy has only in-frame clones and lacks some. The sample holds some 200,000 clones, 86% seen once. The specimen was peripheral blood. Receptor source: a woman between 65 and 79 years old with acute or convalescent COVID-19.

The J gene is TRBJ1-2, the V gene TRBV3-1 (or the pseudogene TRBV3-2), with D unclear. Trimming removed 3 bases at V and 5 bases at J, with 13 bases between. CDR1 LGHDT and CDR2 YNNKEL come from the germline V gene (reference sequence). There are 14 residues in the CDR3. CDR3 amino acids: CASSHRTVDYGYTF. The CDR3 coding sequence is TGTGCCAGCAGCCACAGGACTGTGGATTATGGCTACACCTTC.

The J gene is TRBJ1-1, the V gene TRBV12-3 or TRBV12-4; D unclear. V lost 6 bases, J lost 1 base, and 9 bases lay in between. The CDR3 sequence is 13 residues long. CDR3 region: CASSPRPNTEAFF. CDR3 coding DNA: TGTGCCAGCAGCCCGCGGCCGAACACTGAAGCTTTCTTT.

This clone was detected a few times. The CDR3 sequence is CASSLRVDQPQHF. Here the CDR3 DNA reads TGTGCCAGCAGTTTACGGGTGGATCAGCCCCAGCATTTT. The gene calls are TRBV12-3 or TRBV12-4 and TRBJ1-5; D gene ambiguous. Trimming removed 2 bases from V and 5 bases from J, with 7 bases in between. This CDR3 has 13 residues.

This clone has only one observation. The gene calls are TRBV5-4 and TRBJ2-1; 9 nucleotides align to TRBD1. The J segment lost 7 bases and the V segment lost 0 bases, leaving 5 bases of the junction unmatched. The CDR3 spans 15 residues. Germline V lookup: CDR1 SGHNT, CDR2 YYREEE (reference sequence). CDR3 nucleotide sequence: TGTGCCAGCAGCTTGGAACAGGGGGCATCAAATGAGCAGTTCTTC. It translates to CASSLEQGASNEQFF.

The genes are TRBV11-3 and TRBJ2-4; D uncertain. The V end lost 5 bases, the J end lost 5 bases, and 13 bases lay between the germline ends. Germline V gene data show CDR1 as SGHNT and CDR2 as YENEEA. This CDR3 is 14 amino acids long. The CDR3 sequence: CASSADRKENIQYF. The CDR3 coding sequence is TGTGCCAGCAGCGCGGATCGTAAGGAAAACATTCAGTACTTC. Variable domain in full (rest from reference TRBV11-3 and TRBJ2-4): EAGVVQSPRYKIIEKKQPVAFWCNPISGHNTLYWYLQNLGQGPELLIRYENEEAVDDSQLPKDRFSAERLKGVDSTLKIQPAELGDSAVYLCASSADRKENIQYFGAGTRLSVL.

A word on this clone: Other nucleotide sequences from this sample produce the same CDR3. The V gene is TRBV5-1, the J gene TRBJ2-5; 8 bases align to TRBD1. From germline, CDR1 is SGHRS and CDR2 YFSETQ. This CDR3 is 16 amino acids long. Losses at the gene ends were 0 bases for V and 2 bases for J; bases not matched to a gene: 6. CDR3 amino acids: CASSLAGTGGQETQYF. The CDR3 DNA sequence: TGCGCCAGCAGCTTGGCCGGGACAGGAGGACAAGAGACCCAGTACTTC.

The rearrangement uses TRBV7-3 and TRBJ2-1; possibly TRBD2 for D (6 bases). Germline values: CDR1 SGHTA, CDR2 FQGTGA. The CDR3 extends over 12 amino acids. V was trimmed by 5 bases and J by 9 bases, leaving 11 bases between them. The CDR3, as DNA: TGTGCCAGCAGCCGCGGAGGGACTGAGCAGTTCTTC. It is translated as CASSRGGTEQFF. Full variable domain (rest looked up from reference TRBV7-3 and TRBJ2-1): GAGVSQTPSNKVTEKGKYVELRCDPISGHTALYWYRQSLGQGPEFLIYFQGTGAADDSGLPNDRFFAVRPEGSVSTLKIQRTERGDSAVYLCASSRGGTEQFFGPGTRLTVL.

In its sample, this clone was seen once. The chain has TRBV15 and TRBJ2-1, with TRBD2 identical over 13 bases. Unmatched junction bases numbered 11, after V lost 5 bases and J lost 10 bases. Germline V CDR1 and CDR2: LNHNV, YYDKDF (reference sequence). The CDR3 loop spans 16 amino acids. The CDR3 sequence: CATSVLALAGGEEQFF. CDR3 bases: TGTGCCACCAGCGTACTCGCACTAGCGGGAGGGGAGGAGCAGTTCTTC.

V gene TRBV3-1 (or the pseudogene TRBV3-2) combines with J gene TRBJ2-5; D not resolved. The CDR3 has 11 residues. Germline CDR1 and CDR2: LGHDT and YNNKEL (reference sequence). Trimming stripped 5 bases from V and 3 bases from J, with 4 bases between. DNA for the CDR3: TGTGCCAGCAGCTCAAAAGAGACCCAGTACTTC. This gives the protein CASSSKETQYF.

This clone came up once. This chain joins TRBV5-1 and TRBJ1-1; 7 bases align to TRBD1. V trimming: 0 bases; J trimming: 6 bases; junction bases outside the gene matches: 8. Per germline, CDR1 SGHRS and CDR2 YFSETQ. CDR3 size: 15 residues. The CDR3 nucleotides are TGCGCCAGCAGCTTGGGTCAACAGGGGATGGCTGAAGCTTTCTTT. Translated: CASSLGQQGMAEAFF.

V gene TRBV28 combines with J gene TRBJ2-6; perhaps TRBD1 as D (5 bases). CDR3 size: 19 residues. CDR1 MDHEN and CDR2 SYDVKM come from the germline V gene. V dropped 4 bases and J dropped 0 bases, with 19 bases sitting between them. The CDR3 loop reads CASSSSFTQGSSGANVLTF. In DNA form, the CDR3 reads TGTGCCAGCAGTTCCTCTTTCACTCAGGGATCCTCTGGGGCCAACGTCCTGACTTTC.

This clone came up a few times. The V call is TRBV15, the J call TRBJ1-2; 11 positions match TRBD1. After removal of 3 bases from V and 6 bases from J, the junction contained 3 bases not matched to a gene. The CDR3 is made up of 14 amino acids. The germline gives CDR1 LNHNV, CDR2 YYDKDF (reference sequence). CDR3 region: CATSRWTGGDGYTF. CDR3 sequence (DNA): TGTGCCACCAGCAGGTGGACAGGGGGCGATGGCTACACCTTC.

A note on this clone: One end of the junction does not line up with germline, which may come from a read error. This chain joins TRBV7-7 and TRBJ2-3; tentatively, D is TRBD2 (6 bases). There are 14 residues in the CDR3. Germline CDR1 is SSHAT and CDR2 is FNYEAQ (reference sequence). The CDR3 reads CASSSGTDTDTQYF. CDR3 sequence (DNA): TGTGCTAGCAGTAGCGGAACAGACACAGATACGCAGTATTTT.

This clone was observed a single time. The rearrangement joins TRBV5-4 to TRBJ2-7; 8 nucleotides agree with TRBD2. There are 15 residues in the CDR3. With 6 bases clipped from V and 3 bases from J, the junction kept 11 bases outside the gene matches. Germline V gene data show CDR1 as SGHNT and CDR2 as YYREEE (reference sequence). The CDR3 reads CASTPRGGKDYEQYF. The CDR3 coding sequence is TGTGCCAGCACCCCTCGGGGGGGCAAGGACTACGAGCAGTACTTC.

This clone was seen just once. CDR3 nucleotides: TGTGCCAGTAGAAGGACAGGGGGCAATCAGCCCCAGCATTTT. Its protein product is CASRRTGGNQPQHF. This rearrangement joins TRBV6-5 to TRBJ1-5, with 9 bases lining up with TRBD1. Trimming removed 9 bases from V and 2 bases from J; junction bases left unmatched: 5. Germline V CDR1 and CDR2: MNHEY, SVGAGI. The CDR3 runs 14 residues.

The chain combines TRBV18 with TRBJ1-2; a possible D gene is TRBD1 (5 bases). Germline V gene sequence: CDR1 KGHSH, CDR2 LQKENI. V dropped 3 bases and J dropped 7 bases, with 12 bases sitting between them. The CDR3 loop spans 13 amino acids. CDR3 sequence (DNA): TGTGCCAGCTCACCGTCGACAGACCCTGGCTACACCTTC. Encoded protein: CASSPSTDPGYTF. The variable domain in full, with the rest retrieved from reference TRBV18 and TRBJ1-2, is NAGVMQNPRHLVRRRGQEARLRCSPMKGHSHVYWYRQLPEEGLKFMVYLQKENIIDESGMPKERFSAEFPKEGPSILRIQQVVRGDSAAYFCASSPSTDPGYTFGSGTRLTVV.

The chain recombines TRBV6-4 with TRBJ2-7; D is unclear. Trimming cost V 4 bases and J 2 bases, with 18 bases left between them. Germline V gives CDR1 MRHNA, CDR2 SNTAGT. There are 16 residues in the CDR3. The CDR3 DNA is TGTGCCAGCAGTGCCCCGGCAGCGCCAACGACCTACGAGCAGTACTTC. Residues: CASSAPAAPTTYEQYF.

Only one count was recorded for this clone. V usage is TRBV19 and J usage is TRBJ1-1; D ambiguous. V was pared by 6 bases and J by 1 base, with 15 bases between. The CDR3 has 15 residues. The germline CDR1 and CDR2 sequences are LNHDA and SQIVND (reference sequence). The CDR3 coding sequence is TGTGCCAGTAGAAGCCTTCGACGGGAGAACACTGAAGCTTTCTTT. Its translation is CASRSLRRENTEAFF.

This rearrangement joins TRBV5-8 to TRBJ2-3, with TRBD2 identical over 10 bases. V was clipped by 4 bases and J by 2 bases; unmatched bases: 7. The CDR3 consists of 16 residues. From germline, CDR1 is SGHTS and CDR2 YDEGEE. CDR3 sequence (DNA): TGTGCCAGCAGCCTCTTGACTAGCGGGTCCACAGATACGCAGTATTTT. This gives the protein CASSLLTSGSTDTQYF.

This rearrangement joins TRBV4-2 to TRBJ2-7, with TRBD1 identical over 9 bases. CDR3 size: 17 residues. The germline CDR1 and CDR2 sequences are LGHNA and YNFKEQ. Trimming cost V 0 bases and J 5 bases; bases outside gene matches: 11. The CDR3 sequence is CASSQDFGGTGFHEQYF. The CDR3 coding sequence is TGTGCCAGCAGCCAAGATTTTGGCGGGACAGGGTTCCACGAGCAGTACTTC.

This clone came up a few times. This CDR3 reads CASSLAQPQHF. In nucleotides, the CDR3 is TGCGCCAGCAGCTTGGCGCAGCCCCAGCATTTT. The V call is TRBV5-1, the J call TRBJ1-5; D ambiguous. The ends were cut back, 0 bases at V and 7 bases at J, with 2 bases in the middle. Germline CDR1 is SGHRS and CDR2 is YFSETQ. The CDR3 has 11 residues.

As concerns this clone: The junction shows a germline mismatch at one end, possibly a read error. This chain connects TRBV5-6 to TRBJ1-2; D not certain. This CDR3 has 13 amino acids. Germline CDR1 is SGHDT and CDR2 is YYEEEE. The CDR3 DNA reads as TGTGCCAGCAGCTCATCAGGTATCCACACGACGCACTTC. This encodes CASSSSGIHTTHF.

The chain uses TRBV24-1 and TRBJ2-5; 7 bases map to TRBD1. The V gene end was trimmed by 4 bases and the J gene end by 4 bases; junction bases not matched to a gene: 11. This CDR3 contains 16 residues. Germline V lookup: CDR1 KGHDR, CDR2 SFDVKD. CDR3 sequence: CATSDRRGNGLETQYF. In DNA form, the CDR3 reads TGTGCCACCAGTGACCGCAGGGGGAATGGGTTAGAGACCCAGTACTTC.

V and J are TRBV9 and TRBJ2-3, with unresolved D. Germline V gene data show CDR1 as SGDLS and CDR2 as YYNGEE. This CDR3 comprises 17 residues. Trimming took 4 bases from V and 3 from J, leaving 21 bases between them. The CDR3 DNA follows: TGTGCCAGCAGCCCGCGATCCCAGGCTCCACCAACAGATACGCAGTATTTT. This encodes CASSPRSQAPPTDTQYF.

This clone has just a few counts. CDR3 amino acids: CASSNHGTENEKLFF. DNA for the CDR3: TGTGCCAGCAGCAACCACGGGACAGAGAATGAAAAACTGTTTTTT. The chain joins TRBV11-2 to TRBJ1-4, with TRBD1 matching 7 bases. The CDR3 is 15 residues long. The V and J ends lost 5 bases and 5 bases, in that order; junction bases with no gene match: 8. CDR1 SGHAT and CDR2 FQNNGV come from the germline V gene.

The J gene is TRBJ2-2, the V gene TRBV28; 14 bases map to TRBD2. This CDR3 contains 16 residues. The V segment lost 6 bases and the J segment 6 bases; nucleotides outside the gene matches: 6. CDR1 is MDHEN and CDR2 is SYDVKM in the germline V gene. The CDR3 protein is CASRYGTSGRPGELFF. CDR3 nucleotide sequence: TGTGCCAGCAGATACGGGACTAGCGGGAGACCCGGGGAGCTGTTTTTT.

V is TRBV5-4 and J is TRBJ1-6; 12 nucleotides line up with TRBD1. Losses at the gene ends were 3 bases for V and 13 bases for J; bases not matched to a gene: 5. The germline V gene encodes CDR1 SGHNT and CDR2 YYREEE (reference sequence). This CDR3 spans 14 amino acids. CDR3: CASSSRDRGPPLHF. The CDR3 bases are TGTGCCAGCAGCTCCCGGGACAGGGGGCCTCCCCTCCACTTT.